Below are 14 T cell receptor beta chains sequenced from a single sample in a study of OX40 agonist ivuxolimab in advanced cancers. The assay was immunoSEQ multiplex PCR, and TCRdb's table has in-frame clones only and misses some. The sample consists of about 84,000 clones, approximately 92% of them appearing once. The sequencing here drew on CD4+ or CD8+ T cells sorted from blood, taken in a trial of the OX40 agonist ivuxolimab. These receptors originate from an adult with an advanced solid tumor such as melanoma, head and neck, liver or kidney cancer.

The chain employs TRBV6-1 and TRBJ2-7; D uncertain. There are 11 residues in the CDR3. Germline CDR1 and CDR2: MNHNS and SASEGT. Between the trimmed V and J ends, which lost 6 bases and 3 bases, there was a span of 6 bases. The CDR3 coding sequence is TGTGCCAGCAGGTTCAACTACGAGCAGTACGTC. Its protein product is CASRFNYEQYV.

The chain has TRBV6-6 and TRBJ2-3, with D perhaps given as TRBD1 or TRBD2 (5 bases each). This CDR3 spans 13 amino acids. Deletions cut 7 bases from V and 6 bases from J, with 14 bases between. Germline V gives CDR1 MNHNY, CDR2 SVGAGI (reference sequence). The CDR3 reads CASTPQGEDTQYF. The CDR3 nucleotides are TGTGCCAGCACTCCCCAAGGGGAGGATACGCAGTATTTT.

The chain uses TRBV5-4 and TRBJ1-5; D possibly corresponds to TRBD1 (5 bases). The CDR3 runs to 17 residues. In germline, CDR1 is SGHNT, CDR2 YYREEE (reference sequence). The V and J ends lost 2 bases and 5 bases respectively, with 20 bases between them. This CDR3 reads CASSFFSGGAGDQPQHF. CDR3 in DNA: TGTGCCAGCAGCTTTTTCAGTGGCGGGGCGGGGGATCAGCCCCAGCATTTT.

The gene calls are TRBV18 and TRBJ1-2, with 10 bases aligning to TRBD1. The junction had 6 bases not matched to a gene; V was cut back by 6 bases and J by 2 bases. CDR1 is KGHSH, CDR2 LQKENI, per germline. CDR3 length: 15 residues. CDR3: CASSDDRGRNYGYTF. Here the CDR3 DNA reads TGTGCCAGCTCGGACGACAGGGGGCGAAACTATGGCTACACCTTC.

The count of this clone is one. The chain carries TRBV2 and TRBJ2-7; D not certain. CDR1 is SNHLY, CDR2 FYNNEI, per germline. V dropped 4 bases and J dropped 3 bases, with 13 bases sitting between them. The CDR3 runs to 14 residues. DNA of the CDR3: TGTGCCAGCAGTGTCGTCCGGGCCCTCTACGAGCAGTACTTC. This sequence encodes CASSVVRALYEQYF.

The chain links TRBV15 to TRBJ2-7; tentative D call: TRBD2 (6 bases). V was shortened by 6 bases and J by 0 bases, with 12 bases between the two germline ends. Germline values: CDR1 LNHNV, CDR2 YYDKDF (reference sequence). This CDR3 is 14 amino acids long. Here the CDR3 reads CATSPSGSSYEQYF. The CDR3 DNA is TGTGCCACCAGTCCCTCCGGGAGCTCCTACGAGCAGTACTTC. The full variable domain, with the rest looked up from reference TRBV15 and TRBJ2-7, is DAMVIQNPRYQVTQFGKPVTLSCSQTLNHNVMYWYQQKSSQAPKLLFHYYDKDFNNEADTPDNFQSRRPNTSFCFLDIRSPGLGDTAMYLCATSPSGSSYEQYFGPGTRLTVT.

The genes are TRBV19 and TRBJ2-1, with no clear D. Germline V gene data show CDR1 as LNHDA and CDR2 as SQIVND (reference sequence). There are 11 residues in the CDR3. Trimming removed 4 bases from V and 8 bases from J, with 6 bases in between. CDR3 protein: CASSKWDEQFF. In DNA, the CDR3 is TGTGCCAGTAGTAAATGGGATGAGCAGTTCTTC.

The chain carries TRBV9 and TRBJ2-7; 8 positions match TRBD1. V lost 6 bases and J lost 6; bases outside the gene matches: 11. Germline CDR1 is SGDLS and CDR2 is YYNGEE. This CDR3 spans 14 amino acids. CDR3 coding DNA: TGTGCCAGCATTAATGGGACAGGTCTGGGCGAGCAGTACGTC. Its translation is CASINGTGLGEQYV.

This chain joins TRBV7-2 and TRBJ2-3; a possible D gene is TRBD2 (6 bases). Between the trimmed V and J ends, which lost 6 bases and 6 bases, there was a span of 16 bases. Germline-derived CDR1 and CDR2 are SGHTA and FQGNSA. This CDR3 is 14 amino acids long. This CDR3 reads CASSPGRLGDTQYF. CDR3 nucleotide sequence: TGTGCCAGCAGTCCAGGGCGACTAGGCGATACGCAGTATTTT.

This rearrangement joins TRBV2 to TRBJ2-2, with 8 bases aligning to TRBD1. Losses at the gene ends were 4 bases for V and 0 bases for J; bases not matched to a gene: 1. CDR3 length: 15 residues. In germline, CDR1 is SNHLY, CDR2 FYNNEI. The CDR3 DNA follows: TGTGCCAGCAGTGCGGACAGGGCGAACACCGGGGAGCTGTTTTTT. Translation gives CASSADRANTGELFF.

The V gene is TRBV6-6, the J gene TRBJ2-5, with TRBD2 matching over 10 bases. Germline V CDR1 and CDR2: MNHNY, SVGAGI (reference sequence). Trimming removed 4 bases from V and 3 bases from J; junction bases left unmatched: 5. This CDR3 has 15 residues. The CDR3 sequence: CASSWGLARKETQYF. As DNA, the CDR3 is TGTGCCAGCAGTTGGGGACTAGCGAGAAAAGAGACCCAGTACTTC.

V is TRBV5-6 and J is TRBJ2-3, with TRBD1 matching 7 bases. Trimming cost V 0 bases and J 1 base; bases outside gene matches: 2. Germline loops: CDR1 SGHDT, CDR2 YYEEEE. The CDR3 sequence is 15 residues long. CDR3 residues: CASSLGGGGTDTQYF. CDR3 nucleotide sequence: TGTGCCAGCAGCTTGGGAGGGGGCGGCACAGATACGCAGTATTTT.

This chain connects TRBV2 to TRBJ2-7, with TRBD2 matching over 7 bases. The CDR3 is 12 residues long. In germline, CDR1 is SNHLY, CDR2 FYNNEI. V trimming: 10 bases; J trimming: 4 bases; junction bases outside the gene matches: 7. The DNA of the CDR3 is TGTGCCACCGGCGGGGGACGGTACGAGCAGTACGTC. Its translation is CATGGGRYEQYV.

The J gene is TRBJ1-2, the V gene TRBV11-2, with D unresolved. Germline CDR1 and CDR2: SGHAT and FQNNGV. This CDR3 is built from 15 residues. V lost 4 bases, J lost 1 base, and 13 bases lay in between. The CDR3 loop reads CASSSLDWNNYGYTF. The CDR3 DNA reads TGTGCCAGCAGCTCTCTGGACTGGAATAACTATGGCTACACCTTC.